The 13 T cell receptor beta chains below all came from one sample that was sequenced in a study of blood T cell repertoires in COVID-19. The method was immunoSEQ multiplex PCR; TCRdb's version includes in-frame clones alone and lacks a portion of them. The data show 150,000 to 200,000 clones, 65% to 85% seen once. Sample: PBMCs or T cells enriched from blood (not recorded which). The receptor set was obtained from a middle-aged man who had recovered from COVID-19.

The V gene is TRBV7-2, the J gene TRBJ1-2; 8 bases match TRBD1. This CDR3 is 14 amino acids long. The germline V gene has CDR1 SGHTA and CDR2 FQGNSA. The V gene end was trimmed by 4 bases and the J gene end by 2 bases; junction bases not matched to a gene: 3. Written as DNA, the CDR3 is TGTGCCAGCAGCTCCGACAGGGGAAACTATGGCTACACCTTC. Its protein product is CASSSDRGNYGYTF.

This clone was seen more than once but under ten times. The same CDR3 arises from other DNA sequences in this sample as well. The chain uses TRBV10-3 and TRBJ1-2, with a tentative D call TRBD1 (5 bases). The CDR3 is 13 amino acids. From germline, CDR1 is ENHRY and CDR2 SYGVKD. The V gene lost 0 bases and the J gene lost 5 bases, with 7 bases spanning the gap. CDR3 sequence reads: CAISESQGYGYTF. The CDR3 bases are TGTGCCATCAGTGAGTCGCAGGGTTATGGCTACACCTTC.

J is TRBJ2-1 and V is TRBV18, with D unclear. The CDR3 runs 12 residues. CDR1 KGHSH and CDR2 LQKENI come from the germline V gene. V was trimmed by 3 bases and J by 7 bases, leaving 7 bases between them. The CDR3 sequence is CASSPLSNEQFF. The CDR3 coding sequence is TGTGCCAGCTCACCCTTGAGTAATGAGCAGTTCTTC. Looking up the rest from reference TRBV18 and TRBJ2-1 gives the full variable domain: NAGVMQNPRHLVRRRGQEARLRCSPMKGHSHVYWYRQLPEEGLKFMVYLQKENIIDESGMPKERFSAEFPKEGPSILRIQQVVRGDSAAYFCASSPLSNEQFFGPGTRLTVL.

A remark on this clone: Additional DNA sequences in this sample encode the identical CDR3. V is TRBV10-1 and J is TRBJ1-2; possibly TRBD1 for D (5 bases). The CDR3 sequence is 12 residues long. Germline V gene lookup returns CDR1 WNHNN and CDR2 SYGVQD (reference sequence). Trimming took 8 bases from V and 3 from J, leaving 10 bases between them. In DNA, the CDR3 is TGCGCCAGCTCGGACACCGACTATGGCTACACCTTC. Translated, it gives CASSDTDYGYTF.

V is TRBV3-1 (or the pseudogene TRBV3-2) and J is TRBJ2-5; maybe TRBD1 (5 bases). The V end was cut by 5 bases, the J end by 4 bases, with 17 bases between. The CDR3 length is 15 residues. The V gene's germline CDR1 is LGHDT and CDR2 YNNKEL (reference sequence). The DNA for the CDR3 is TGTGCCAGCAGCTCCCGTGGACAAGGTGGAGAGACCCAGTACTTC. It codes for CASSSRGQGGETQYF.

The chain has TRBV18 and TRBJ2-7, with D perhaps matching TRBD1 (5 bases). Trimming cost V 4 bases and J 2 bases, with 15 bases left between them. CDR3 length: 15 residues. Germline loops: CDR1 KGHSH, CDR2 LQKENI. The CDR3 sequence is CASSQTTAQTYEQYF. CDR3 in DNA: TGTGCCAGCTCACAGACGACAGCGCAGACCTACGAGCAGTACTTC.

The V call is TRBV4-2, the J call TRBJ2-2; D gene uncertain. V lost 0 bases to trimming and J lost 6 bases, with 5 bases between them. The CDR3 runs to 13 residues. Per germline, CDR1 LGHNA and CDR2 YNFKEQ. CDR3 DNA: TGTGCCAGCAGCCAAGACTCAGCCGGGGAGCTGTTTTTT. Translation gives CASSQDSAGELFF.

The V and J genes are TRBV9 and TRBJ2-3; 7 bases line up with TRBD1. Trimming took 3 bases from V and 6 from J; bases not matched to a gene: 19. This CDR3 region has 18 residues. From germline, CDR1 is SGDLS and CDR2 YYNGEE. The CDR3 DNA is TGTGCCAGCAGCGCAAACAGGGGTCGGGTCGAACCCTACGATACGCAGTATTTT. It yields the protein CASSANRGRVEPYDTQYF.

The chain uses TRBV18 and TRBJ2-7; TRBD1 agrees at 9 bases. The CDR3 sequence is 13 residues long. CDR1 and CDR2 from the germline V gene are KGHSH and LQKENI. Losses at the gene ends were 6 bases for V and 3 bases for J; bases not matched to a gene: 3. CDR3 coding DNA: TGTGCCAGCTCGCAGGACAGGGGCTACGAGCAGTACTTC. This translates into CASSQDRGYEQYF.

The chain couples TRBV10-1 to TRBJ2-1, with D unresolved. The germline V gene has CDR1 WNHNN and CDR2 SYGVQD (reference sequence). V lost 2 bases to trimming and J lost 0 bases, with 8 bases between them. The CDR3 contains 15 residues. The CDR3 loop reads CASSERRSSYNEQFF. The CDR3 coding sequence is TGCGCCAGCAGTGAGCGGCGGAGCTCCTACAATGAGCAGTTCTTC.

This sequence joins TRBV6-5 and TRBJ2-1, with 8 bases matching TRBD2. CDR1 and CDR2 from the germline V gene are MNHEY and SVGAGI. The length of the CDR3 is 15 residues. With 2 bases clipped from V and 8 bases from J, the junction kept 8 bases outside the gene matches. In DNA form, the CDR3 reads TGTGCCAGCAGTTACAGAACGGGGGGGCCGTATGAGCAGTTCTTC. Residues: CASSYRTGGPYEQFF.

The rearrangement joins TRBV6-5 to TRBJ1-3, with D unresolved. This CDR3 spans 14 amino acids. Trimming left V 5 bases short and J 0 bases short, with 8 bases between. Germline-derived CDR1 and CDR2 are MNHEY and SVGAGI. The CDR3 coding sequence is TGTGCCAGCAGTAGTGTAGTCTCTGGAAACACCATATATTTT. This gives the protein CASSSVVSGNTIYF.

The chain recombines TRBV3-1 (or the pseudogene TRBV3-2) with TRBJ2-5; D possibly corresponds to TRBD2 (6 bases). The CDR3 is 16 amino acids. Germline assignment: CDR1 LGHDT and CDR2 YNNKEL (reference sequence). Trimming cost V 4 bases and J 5 bases, with 20 bases left between them. The chain's CDR3 is CASSPGPGDLRETQYF. As DNA, the CDR3 is TGTGCCAGCAGCCCGGGACCGGGGGACCTCCGGGAGACCCAGTACTTC.